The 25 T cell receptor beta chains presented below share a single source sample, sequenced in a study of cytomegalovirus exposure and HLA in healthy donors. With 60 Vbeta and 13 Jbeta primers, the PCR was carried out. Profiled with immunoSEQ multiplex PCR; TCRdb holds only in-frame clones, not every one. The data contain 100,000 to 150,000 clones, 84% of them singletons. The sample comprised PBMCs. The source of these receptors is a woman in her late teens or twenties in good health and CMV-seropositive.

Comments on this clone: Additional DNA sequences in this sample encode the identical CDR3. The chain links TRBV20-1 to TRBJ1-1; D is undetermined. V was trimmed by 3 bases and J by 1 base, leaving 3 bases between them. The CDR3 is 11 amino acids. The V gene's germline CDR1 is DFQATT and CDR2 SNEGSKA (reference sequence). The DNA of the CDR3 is TGCAGTGCTAGGGCGAACACTGAAGCTTTCTTT. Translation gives CSARANTEAFF.

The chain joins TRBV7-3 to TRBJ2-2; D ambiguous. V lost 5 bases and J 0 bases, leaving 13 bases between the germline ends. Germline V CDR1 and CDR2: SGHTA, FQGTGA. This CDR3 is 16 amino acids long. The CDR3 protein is CASSPSPTSNTGELFF. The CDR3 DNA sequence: TGTGCCAGCAGCCCCTCCCCAACTTCGAACACCGGGGAGCTGTTTTTT.

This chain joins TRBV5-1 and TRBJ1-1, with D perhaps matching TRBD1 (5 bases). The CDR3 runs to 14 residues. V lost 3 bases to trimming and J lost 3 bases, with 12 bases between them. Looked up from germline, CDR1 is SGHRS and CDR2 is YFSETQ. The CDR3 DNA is TGCGCCAGCAGCTCACAAGGGGATGACACTGAAGCTTTCTTT. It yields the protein CASSSQGDDTEAFF. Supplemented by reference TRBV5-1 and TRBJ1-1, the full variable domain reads KAGVTQTPRYLIKTRGQQVTLSCSPISGHRSVSWYQQTPGQGLQFLFEYFSETQRNKGNFPGRFSGRQFSNSRSEMNVSTLELGDSALYLCASSSQGDDTEAFFGQGTRLTVV.

The CDR3 nucleotides are TGTGCCAGCATGAGCTTTGGTCGAGAGACCCAGTACTTC. It yields the protein CASMSFGRETQYF. The J gene is TRBJ2-5, the V gene TRBV6-1; D gene ambiguous. V dropped 7 bases and J dropped 4 bases, with 13 bases sitting between them. The CDR3 loop spans 13 amino acids. The germline gives CDR1 MNHNS, CDR2 SASEGT.

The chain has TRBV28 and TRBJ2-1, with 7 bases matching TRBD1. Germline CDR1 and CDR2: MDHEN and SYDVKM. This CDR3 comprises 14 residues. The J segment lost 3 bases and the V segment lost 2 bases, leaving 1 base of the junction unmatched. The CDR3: CASSLRDSYNEQFF. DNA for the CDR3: TGTGCCAGCAGTTTACGGGACAGCTACAATGAGCAGTTCTTC.

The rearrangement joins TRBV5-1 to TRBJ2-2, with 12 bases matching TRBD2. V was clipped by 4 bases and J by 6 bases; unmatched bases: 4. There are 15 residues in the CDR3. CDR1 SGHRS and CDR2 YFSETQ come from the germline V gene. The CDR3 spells CASSRTSGEAGELFF. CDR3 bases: TGCGCCAGCAGCAGGACTAGCGGGGAGGCCGGGGAGCTGTTTTTT.

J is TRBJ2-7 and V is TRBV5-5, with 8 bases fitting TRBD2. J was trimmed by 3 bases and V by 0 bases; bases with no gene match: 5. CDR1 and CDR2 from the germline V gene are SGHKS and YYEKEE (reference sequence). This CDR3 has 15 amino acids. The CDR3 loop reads CASSLDRGGFYEQYF. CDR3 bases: TGTGCCAGCAGCTTGGACCGGGGGGGTTTCTACGAGCAGTACTTC.

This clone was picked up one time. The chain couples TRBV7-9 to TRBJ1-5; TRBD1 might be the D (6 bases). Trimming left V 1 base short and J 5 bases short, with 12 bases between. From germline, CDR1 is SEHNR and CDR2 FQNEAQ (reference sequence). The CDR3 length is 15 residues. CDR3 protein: CASSLGQGMHQPQHF. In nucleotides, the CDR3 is TGTGCCAGCAGCTTAGGGCAGGGGATGCATCAGCCCCAGCATTTT. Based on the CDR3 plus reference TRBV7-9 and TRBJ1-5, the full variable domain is DTGVSQNPRHKITKRGQNVTFRCDPISEHNRLYWYRQTLGQGPEFLTYFQNEAQLEKSRLLSDRFSAERPKGSFSTLEIQRTEQGDSAMYLCASSLGQGMHQPQHFGDGTRLSIL.

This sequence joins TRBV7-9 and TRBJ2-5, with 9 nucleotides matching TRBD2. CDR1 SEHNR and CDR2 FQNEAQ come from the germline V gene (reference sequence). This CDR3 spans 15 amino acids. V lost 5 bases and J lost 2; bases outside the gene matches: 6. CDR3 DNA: TGTGCCAGCAGCCCCGGGACTAGCCCTCAAGAGACCCAGTACTTC. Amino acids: CASSPGTSPQETQYF.

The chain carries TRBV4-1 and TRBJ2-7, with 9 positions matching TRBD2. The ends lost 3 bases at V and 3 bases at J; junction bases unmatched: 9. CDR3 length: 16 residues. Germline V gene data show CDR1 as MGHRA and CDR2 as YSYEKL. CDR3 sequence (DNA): TGCGCCAGCAGCCAGGATGGCGGGGGGGCCCTCTACGAGCAGTACTTC. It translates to CASSQDGGGALYEQYF.

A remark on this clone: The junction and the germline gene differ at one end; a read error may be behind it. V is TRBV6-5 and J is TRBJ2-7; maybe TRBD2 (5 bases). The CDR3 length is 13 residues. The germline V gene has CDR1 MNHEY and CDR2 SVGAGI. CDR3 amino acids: CASRLPSTYGQYF. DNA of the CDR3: TGTGCCAGCAGGCTACCTAGCACGTACGGGCAGTACTTC.

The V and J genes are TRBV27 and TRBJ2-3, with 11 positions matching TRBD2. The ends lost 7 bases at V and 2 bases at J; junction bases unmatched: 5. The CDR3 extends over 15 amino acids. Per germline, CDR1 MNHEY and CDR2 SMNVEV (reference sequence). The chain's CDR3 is CASNLAGGSTDTQYF. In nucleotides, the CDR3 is TGTGCCAGCAACCTAGCGGGGGGTTCCACAGATACGCAGTATTTT.

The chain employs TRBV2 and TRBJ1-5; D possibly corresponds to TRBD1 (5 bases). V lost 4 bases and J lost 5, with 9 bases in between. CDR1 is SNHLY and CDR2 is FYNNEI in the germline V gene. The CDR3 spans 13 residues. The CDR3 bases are TGTGCCAGCAGTGGGGAACAGGATCAGCCCCAGCATTTT. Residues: CASSGEQDQPQHF.

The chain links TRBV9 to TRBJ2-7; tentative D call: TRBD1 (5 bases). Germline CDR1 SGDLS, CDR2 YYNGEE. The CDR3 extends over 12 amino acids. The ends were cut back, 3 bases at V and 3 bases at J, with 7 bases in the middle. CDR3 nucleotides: TGTGCCAGCAGCGAAACAGGCTACGAGCAGTACTTC. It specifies CASSETGYEQYF.

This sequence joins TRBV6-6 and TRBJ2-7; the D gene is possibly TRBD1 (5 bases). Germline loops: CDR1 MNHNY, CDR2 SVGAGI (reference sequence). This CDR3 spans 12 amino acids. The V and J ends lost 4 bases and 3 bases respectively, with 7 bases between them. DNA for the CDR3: TGTGCCAGCAGTTTACAGGACTACGAGCAGTACTTC. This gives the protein CASSLQDYEQYF.

CDR3 sequence reads: CASSPGLAGASKNIQYF. The CDR3 bases are TGCGCCAGCAGCCCCGGACTAGCGGGGGCCTCCAAAAACATTCAGTACTTC. The chain employs TRBV5-1 and TRBJ2-4; the match to TRBD2 covers 13 bases. The CDR3 totals 17 residues. V dropped 4 bases and J dropped 2; count of bases not matched to a gene: 6. Germline lookup yields CDR1 SGHRS and CDR2 YFSETQ.

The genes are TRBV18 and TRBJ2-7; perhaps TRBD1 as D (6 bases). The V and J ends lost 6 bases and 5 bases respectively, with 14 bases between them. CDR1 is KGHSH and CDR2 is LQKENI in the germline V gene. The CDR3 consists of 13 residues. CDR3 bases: TGTGCCAGCTCCCTCTCAGGGGCCGACGAGCAGTACTTC. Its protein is CASSLSGADEQYF.

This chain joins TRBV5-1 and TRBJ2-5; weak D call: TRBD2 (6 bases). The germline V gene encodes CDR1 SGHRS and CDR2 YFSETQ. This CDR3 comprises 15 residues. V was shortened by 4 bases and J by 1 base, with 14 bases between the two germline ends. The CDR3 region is CASSPMGGFQETQYF. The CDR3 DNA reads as TGCGCCAGCAGCCCAATGGGGGGATTCCAAGAGACCCAGTACTTC.

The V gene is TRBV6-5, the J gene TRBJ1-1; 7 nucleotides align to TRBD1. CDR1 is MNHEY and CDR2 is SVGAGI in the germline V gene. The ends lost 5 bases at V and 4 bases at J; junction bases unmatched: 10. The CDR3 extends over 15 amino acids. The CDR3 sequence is CASSAMASGGTEAFF. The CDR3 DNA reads TGTGCCAGCAGTGCTATGGCGTCAGGGGGCACTGAAGCTTTCTTT.

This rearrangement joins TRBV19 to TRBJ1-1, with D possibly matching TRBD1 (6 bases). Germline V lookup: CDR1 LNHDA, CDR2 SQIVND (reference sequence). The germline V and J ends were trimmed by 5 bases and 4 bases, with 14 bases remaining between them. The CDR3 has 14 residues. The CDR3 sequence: CASSPQGEGTEAFF. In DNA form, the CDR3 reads TGTGCCAGTAGTCCACAGGGTGAGGGCACTGAAGCTTTCTTT.

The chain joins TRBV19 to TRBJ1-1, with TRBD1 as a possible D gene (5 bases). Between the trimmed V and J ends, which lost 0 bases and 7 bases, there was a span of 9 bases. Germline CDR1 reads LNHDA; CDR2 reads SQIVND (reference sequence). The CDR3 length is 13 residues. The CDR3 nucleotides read TGTGCCAGTAGTATAGAACCGGGACTTGAAGCTTTCTTT. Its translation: CASSIEPGLEAFF.

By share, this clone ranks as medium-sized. CDR3 in DNA: TGTGCCAGCAGTGGGGGACAGGTCCTCTCTGGAAACACCATATATTTT. It codes for CASSGGQVLSGNTIYF. The rearrangement links TRBV25-1 to TRBJ1-3; TRBD1 matches at 8 bases. The CDR3 extends over 16 amino acids. Per germline, CDR1 MGHDK and CDR2 SYGVNS. The V and J ends lost 4 bases and 0 bases, in that order; junction bases with no gene match: 5.

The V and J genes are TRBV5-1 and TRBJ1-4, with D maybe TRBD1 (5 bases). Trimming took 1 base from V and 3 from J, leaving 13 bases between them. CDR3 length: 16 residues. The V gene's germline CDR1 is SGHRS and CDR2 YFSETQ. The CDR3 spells CASSLTGVVANEKLFF. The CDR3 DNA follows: TGCGCCAGCAGCTTGACGGGGGTCGTGGCTAATGAAAAACTGTTTTTT.

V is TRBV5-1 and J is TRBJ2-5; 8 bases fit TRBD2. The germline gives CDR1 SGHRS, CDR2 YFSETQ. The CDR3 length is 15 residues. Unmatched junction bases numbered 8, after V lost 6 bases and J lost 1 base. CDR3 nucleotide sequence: TGCGCCAGCACTGTCGACAGCGGGGGCCAAGAGACCCAGTACTTC. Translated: CASTVDSGGQETQYF. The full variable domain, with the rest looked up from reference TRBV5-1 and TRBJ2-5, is KAGVTQTPRYLIKTRGQQVTLSCSPISGHRSVSWYQQTPGQGLQFLFEYFSETQRNKGNFPGRFSGRQFSNSRSEMNVSTLELGDSALYLCASTVDSGGQETQYFGPGTRLLVL.

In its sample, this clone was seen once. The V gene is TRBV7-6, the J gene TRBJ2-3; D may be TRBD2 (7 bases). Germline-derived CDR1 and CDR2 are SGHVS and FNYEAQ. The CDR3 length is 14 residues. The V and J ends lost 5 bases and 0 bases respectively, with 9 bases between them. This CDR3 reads CASSRGASTDTQYF. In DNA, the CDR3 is TGTGCCAGCAGCCGGGGGGCTAGCACAGATACGCAGTATTTT. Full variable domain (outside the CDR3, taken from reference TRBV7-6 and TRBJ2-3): GAGVSQSPRYKVTKRGQDVALRCDPISGHVSLYWYRQALGQGPEFLTYFNYEAQQDKSGLPNDRFSAERPEGSISTLTIQRTEQRDSAMYRCASSRGASTDTQYFGPGTRLTVL.